Listed here are 17 T cell receptor beta chains from one sample, sequenced in a study of T cell responses to AZD1222 COVID-19 vaccine. The table came from immunoSEQ multiplex PCR; TCRdb's copy has only in-frame clones and leaves some out. Here the sample spans 90,000 to 120,000 clones, approximately 90% being singletons. The source material was peripheral blood, sampled 28 days after the second AZD1222 dose. Every receptor here comes from an adult who received the AZD1222 COVID-19 vaccine.

The rearrangement uses TRBV10-3 and TRBJ1-2, with D possibly being TRBD1 (5 bases). Per the germline V gene, CDR1 is ENHRY and CDR2 is SYGVKD. V lost 7 bases and J 3 bases, leaving 15 bases between the germline ends. The CDR3 is 14 amino acids. The CDR3 here is CAITPRGRDYGYTF. CDR3 nucleotides: TGTGCCATCACCCCAAGGGGCCGGGACTATGGCTACACCTTC.

The chain joins TRBV5-1 to TRBJ1-4, with 8 bases aligning to TRBD1. V lost 1 base, J lost 0 bases, and 5 bases stayed unmatched. CDR3 size: 17 residues. Per germline, CDR1 SGHRS and CDR2 YFSETQ. CDR3 sequence reads: CASSLRTGSATNEKLFF. In DNA form, the CDR3 reads TGCGCCAGCAGCTTGAGGACAGGGTCGGCAACTAATGAAAAACTGTTTTTT.

The chain links TRBV3-1 (or the pseudogene TRBV3-2) to TRBJ2-3; TRBD1 or TRBD2 may be the D gene (6 bases each). Germline assignment: CDR1 LGHDT and CDR2 YNNKEL (reference sequence). The V end lost 6 bases, the J end lost 2 bases, and 30 bases lay between the germline ends. The CDR3 loop spans 20 amino acids. This chain's CDR3 is CASRPERGTGALDSTDTQYF. The DNA of the CDR3 is TGTGCCAGCAGACCTGAGAGGGGGACTGGGGCCCTTGACTCCACAGATACGCAGTATTTT.

The V gene is TRBV5-6, the J gene TRBJ1-2; no clear D gene. V was clipped by 4 bases and J by 7 bases, with 14 bases between them. In germline, CDR1 is SGHDT, CDR2 YYEEEE. CDR3 length: 13 amino acids. This CDR3 is CASSPLSGTGYTF. The CDR3 bases are TGTGCCAGCAGCCCCCTAAGCGGTACTGGCTACACCTTC.

In this sample, this clone turned up a few times. The rearrangement uses TRBV15 and TRBJ1-5, with 7 bases matching TRBD1. CDR3 size: 16 residues. Germline CDR1 reads LNHNV; CDR2 reads YYDKDF (reference sequence). After removal of 3 bases from V and 0 bases from J, the junction contained 5 bases not matched to a gene. The CDR3 region has the DNA TGTGCCACCAGCAGCCGGGACAGTCGTAGCAATCAGCCCCAGCATTTT. Amino acids: CATSSRDSRSNQPQHF.

The V gene is TRBV18, the J gene TRBJ1-4; 8 positions match TRBD1. Trimming cost V 3 bases and J 7 bases; bases outside gene matches: 7. Germline values: CDR1 KGHSH, CDR2 LQKENI. This CDR3 has 15 amino acids. DNA of the CDR3: TGTGCCAGCTCACCCGACAGGGGATCAGGTGAAAAACTGTTTTTT. This sequence encodes CASSPDRGSGEKLFF. The complete variable domain, with remaining parts taken from reference TRBV18 and TRBJ1-4, reads NAGVMQNPRHLVRRRGQEARLRCSPMKGHSHVYWYRQLPEEGLKFMVYLQKENIIDESGMPKERFSAEFPKEGPSILRIQQVVRGDSAAYFCASSPDRGSGEKLFFGSGTQLSVL.

The chain links TRBV7-9 to TRBJ1-1; the D is unclear. From germline, CDR1 is SEHNR and CDR2 FQNEAQ (reference sequence). The CDR3 contains 14 residues. V lost 3 bases and J lost 1, with 9 bases in between. Here the CDR3 reads CASSLMEGNTEAFF. The CDR3 nucleotides are TGTGCCAGCAGCTTGATGGAGGGGAACACTGAAGCTTTCTTT.

The rearrangement links TRBV5-1 to TRBJ2-3; D uncertain. The CDR3 sequence is 15 residues long. Germline CDR1 is SGHRS and CDR2 is YFSETQ. V was shortened by 1 base and J by 0 bases, with 9 bases between the two germline ends. The CDR3 DNA sequence: TGCGCCAGCAGCTTGTCCAATCCTAGCACAGATACGCAGTATTTT. Amino acid sequence: CASSLSNPSTDTQYF. The entire variable domain, with the rest obtained from reference TRBV5-1 and TRBJ2-3, is as follows: KAGVTQTPRYLIKTRGQQVTLSCSPISGHRSVSWYQQTPGQGLQFLFEYFSETQRNKGNFPGRFSGRQFSNSRSEMNVSTLELGDSALYLCASSLSNPSTDTQYFGPGTRLTVL.

The chain recombines TRBV11-2 with TRBJ2-7, with 8 positions matching TRBD1. V dropped 4 bases and J dropped 5; count of bases not matched to a gene: 7. Germline CDR1 reads SGHAT; CDR2 reads FQNNGV. This CDR3 comprises 14 residues. Here the CDR3 DNA reads TGTGCCAGCAGCTCCTGGACAGGGCATAACGAGCAGTACTTC. It codes for CASSSWTGHNEQYF.

J is TRBJ1-1 and V is TRBV6-5, with D unclear. The V end was cut by 4 bases, the J end by 10 bases, with 13 bases between. The CDR3 consists of 12 residues. Germline CDR1 and CDR2: MNHEY and SVGAGI. The CDR3, as DNA: TGTGCCAGCAGTTCCCCCGGGGAGGGAGCTTTCTTT. It specifies CASSSPGEGAFF.

The gene calls are TRBV9 and TRBJ2-2, with D unclear. Trimming took off 2 bases at V and 3 bases at J, with 11 bases between the two ends. CDR3 length: 15 residues. Per germline, CDR1 SGDLS and CDR2 YYNGEE. The CDR3 DNA sequence: TGTGCCAGCAGCGTTCATGGACCACACACCGGGGAGCTGTTTTTT. Protein: CASSVHGPHTGELFF.

The gene calls are TRBV4-1 and TRBJ2-4, with D perhaps TRBD2 (6 bases). With 0 bases removed from V and 1 base from J, the gap between germline ends came to 13 bases. Germline values: CDR1 MGHRA, CDR2 YSYEKL. CDR3 length equals 17 residues. The CDR3 is CASSQDPLALAKNIQYF. The CDR3 nucleotides read TGCGCCAGCAGCCAAGATCCCCTAGCGCTTGCCAAAAACATTCAGTACTTC.

This clone has just one count. The V call is TRBV7-9, the J call TRBJ2-1, with D maybe TRBD1 (5 bases). Looked up from germline, CDR1 is SEHNR and CDR2 is FQNEAQ (reference sequence). The V end was cut by 1 base, the J end by 2 bases, with 6 bases between. The CDR3 is 14 amino acids. The CDR3 spells CASSLEDTYNEQFF. The CDR3 DNA follows: TGTGCCAGCAGCTTAGAGGACACCTACAATGAGCAGTTCTTC.

This chain joins TRBV5-5 and TRBJ2-2, with 7 bases that match TRBD1. V was clipped by 6 bases and J by 4 bases; unmatched bases: 6. CDR3 size: 14 residues. Germline CDR1 SGHKS, CDR2 YYEKEE (reference sequence). CDR3 DNA sequence: TGTGCCAGCACACAGGGGTCGTTCACCGGGGAGCTGTTTTTT. It specifies CASTQGSFTGELFF.

V and J are TRBV4-1 and TRBJ1-4; the D is unclear. The V end was cut by 1 base, the J end by 0 bases, with 6 bases between. The germline CDR1 and CDR2 sequences are MGHRA and YSYEKL. The CDR3 runs 15 residues. This CDR3 is CASSQVQPTNEKLFF. CDR3 sequence (DNA): TGCGCCAGCAGCCAAGTGCAGCCAACTAATGAAAAACTGTTTTTT.

V gene TRBV19 combines with J gene TRBJ2-1, with D perhaps assigned TRBD1 or TRBD2 (5 bases each). Germline lookup yields CDR1 LNHDA and CDR2 SQIVND (reference sequence). This CDR3 has 17 residues. V was trimmed by 8 bases and J by 4 bases, leaving 24 bases between them. DNA of the CDR3: TGTGCCAGTGGTTCCGGGGCTAGCTGGGCCCCTTACAATGAGCAGTTCTTC. It specifies CASGSGASWAPYNEQFF.

V usage is TRBV4-1 and J usage is TRBJ2-2, with TRBD1 identical over 8 bases. The V gene's germline CDR1 is MGHRA and CDR2 YSYEKL. J gave up 7 bases and V 3 bases, and 10 bases lay outside the gene matches. The CDR3 is made up of 16 amino acids. The CDR3 DNA sequence: TGCGCCAGCAGCCAGCAGAACAGGGGGTGGAACGGGGAGCTGTTTTTT. Translation gives CASSQQNRGWNGELFF.